This T cell receptor (beta chain) was sequenced for a study of blood T cell repertoires in COVID-19. In the study overall: The origin of the acute and convalescent COVID-19 samples was the United States, Italy and Spain. Sources were T cells, B-cell-depleted T cells, or PBMCs; the material itself was cDNA or gDNA.

CDR1 is MNHNS, CDR2 SASEGT, per germline. This CDR3 is built from 18 residues. V lost 2 bases and J lost 1; bases outside the gene matches: 10. During active infection, Seattle patients enrolled and were then monitored through disease. Per the original methods: Nucleated cell number was recorded as an estimate derived from reference gene primer amplification. The assay was immunoSEQ multiplex PCR, and TCRdb's table has in-frame clones only and misses some. D and trimming were read from the DNA, whereas the V and J calls and clone size are those reported in that table. In the table there are about 37,000 clones, more than 65% of which are singletons.

The specimen was peripheral blood. The chain recombines TRBV6-1 with TRBJ2-5; 10 bases map to TRBD1. This clonotype was obtained from a man between 65 and 79 years old with COVID-19, enrolled during active disease. CDR3 DNA: TGTGCCAGCAGTGAACAAAGATGGACAGGGGGTTCCCAAGAGACCCAGTACTTC. It specifies CASSEQRWTGGSQETQYF.